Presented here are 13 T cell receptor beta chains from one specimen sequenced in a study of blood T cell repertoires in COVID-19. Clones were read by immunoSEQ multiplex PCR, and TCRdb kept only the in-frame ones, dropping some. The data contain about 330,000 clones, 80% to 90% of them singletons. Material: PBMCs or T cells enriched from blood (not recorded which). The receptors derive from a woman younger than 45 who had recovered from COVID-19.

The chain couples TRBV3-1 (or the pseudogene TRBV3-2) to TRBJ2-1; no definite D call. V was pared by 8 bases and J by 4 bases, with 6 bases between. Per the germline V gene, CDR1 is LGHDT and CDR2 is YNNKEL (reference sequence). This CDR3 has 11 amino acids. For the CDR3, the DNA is TGTGCCAGCCGACTTTACAATGAGCAGTTCTTC. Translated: CASRLYNEQFF.

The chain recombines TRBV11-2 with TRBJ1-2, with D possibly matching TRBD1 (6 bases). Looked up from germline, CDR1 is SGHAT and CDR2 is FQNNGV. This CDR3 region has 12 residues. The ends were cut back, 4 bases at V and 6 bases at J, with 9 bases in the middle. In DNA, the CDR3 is TGTGCCAGCAGCTCCCGGACAGATGGCTACACCTTC. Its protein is CASSSRTDGYTF.

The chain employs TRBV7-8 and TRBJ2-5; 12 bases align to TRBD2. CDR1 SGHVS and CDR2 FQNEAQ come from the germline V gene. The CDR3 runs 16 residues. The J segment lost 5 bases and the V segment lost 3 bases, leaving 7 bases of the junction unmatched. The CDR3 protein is CASSFLLAGGSETQYF. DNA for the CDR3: TGTGCCAGCAGCTTCCTACTAGCGGGGGGTTCGGAGACCCAGTACTTC.

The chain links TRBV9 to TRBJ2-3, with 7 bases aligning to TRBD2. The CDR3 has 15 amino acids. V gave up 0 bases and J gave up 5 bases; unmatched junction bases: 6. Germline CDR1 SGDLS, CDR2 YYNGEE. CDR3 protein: CASSVDGGVVDTQYF. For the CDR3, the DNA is TGTGCCAGCAGCGTAGATGGGGGGGTGGTAGATACGCAGTATTTT.

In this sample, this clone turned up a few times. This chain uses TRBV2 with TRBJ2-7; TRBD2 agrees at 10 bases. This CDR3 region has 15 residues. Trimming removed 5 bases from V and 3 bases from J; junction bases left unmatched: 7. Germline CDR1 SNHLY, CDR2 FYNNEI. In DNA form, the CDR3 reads TGTGCCAGCAGTTTAACTAGCGGGGCCAACTACGAGCAGTACTTC. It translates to CASSLTSGANYEQYF.

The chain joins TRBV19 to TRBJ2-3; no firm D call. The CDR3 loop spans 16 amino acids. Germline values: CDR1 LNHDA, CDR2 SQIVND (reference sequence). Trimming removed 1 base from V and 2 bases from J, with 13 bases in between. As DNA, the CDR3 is TGTGCCAGTAGTATAGGTCACAGCCTCCCCACAGATACGCAGTATTTT. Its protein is CASSIGHSLPTDTQYF.

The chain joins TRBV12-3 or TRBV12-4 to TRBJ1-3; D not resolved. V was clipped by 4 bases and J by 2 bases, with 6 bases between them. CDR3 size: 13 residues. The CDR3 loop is CASSSQAGNTIYF. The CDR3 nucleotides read TGTGCCAGCAGTTCGCAGGCTGGAAACACCATATATTTT.

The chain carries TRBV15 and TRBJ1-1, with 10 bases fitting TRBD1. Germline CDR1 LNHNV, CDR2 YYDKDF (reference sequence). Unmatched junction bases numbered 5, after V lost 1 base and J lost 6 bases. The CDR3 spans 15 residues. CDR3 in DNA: TGTGCCACCAGCAGAGGGGACAGGGGATGGGCTGAAGCTTTCTTT. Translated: CATSRGDRGWAEAFF.

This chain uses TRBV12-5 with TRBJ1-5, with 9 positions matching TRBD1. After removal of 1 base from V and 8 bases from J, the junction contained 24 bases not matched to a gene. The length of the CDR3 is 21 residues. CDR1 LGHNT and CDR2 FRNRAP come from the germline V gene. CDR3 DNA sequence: TGTGCTAGTGGTTTGGATCCGTACGACGGACAGGGGTCATTATGGAACAAGCCCCAGCATTTT. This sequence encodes CASGLDPYDGQGSLWNKPQHF.

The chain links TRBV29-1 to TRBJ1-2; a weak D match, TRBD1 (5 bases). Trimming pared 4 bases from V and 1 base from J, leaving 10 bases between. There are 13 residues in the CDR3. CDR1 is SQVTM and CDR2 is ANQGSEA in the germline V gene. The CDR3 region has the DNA TGCAGCGTTGCGGGAGGGGTTAACTATGGCTACACCTTC. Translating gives CSVAGGVNYGYTF.

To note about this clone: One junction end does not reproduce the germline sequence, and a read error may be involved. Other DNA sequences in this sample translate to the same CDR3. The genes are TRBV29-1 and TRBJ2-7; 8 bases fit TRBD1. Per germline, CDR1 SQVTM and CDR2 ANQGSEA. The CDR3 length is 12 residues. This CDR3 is CSVITGGTEQYF. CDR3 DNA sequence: TGCAGCGTTATAACAGGGGGTACCGAGCAGTATTTC.

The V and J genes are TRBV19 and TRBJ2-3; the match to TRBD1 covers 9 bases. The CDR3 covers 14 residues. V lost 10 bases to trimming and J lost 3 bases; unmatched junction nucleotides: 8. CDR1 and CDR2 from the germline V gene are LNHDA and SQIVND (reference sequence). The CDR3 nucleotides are TGTGCCACCCTCAACAGGGGGCGGACAGATACGCAGTATTTT. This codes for CATLNRGRTDTQYF.

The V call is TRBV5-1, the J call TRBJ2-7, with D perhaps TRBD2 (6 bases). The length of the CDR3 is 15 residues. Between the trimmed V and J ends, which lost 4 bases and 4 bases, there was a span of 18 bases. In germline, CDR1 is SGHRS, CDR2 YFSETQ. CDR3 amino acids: CASSTSDYKQYEQYF. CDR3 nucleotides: TGCGCCAGCAGCACCTCGGACTACAAGCAGTACGAGCAGTACTTC.